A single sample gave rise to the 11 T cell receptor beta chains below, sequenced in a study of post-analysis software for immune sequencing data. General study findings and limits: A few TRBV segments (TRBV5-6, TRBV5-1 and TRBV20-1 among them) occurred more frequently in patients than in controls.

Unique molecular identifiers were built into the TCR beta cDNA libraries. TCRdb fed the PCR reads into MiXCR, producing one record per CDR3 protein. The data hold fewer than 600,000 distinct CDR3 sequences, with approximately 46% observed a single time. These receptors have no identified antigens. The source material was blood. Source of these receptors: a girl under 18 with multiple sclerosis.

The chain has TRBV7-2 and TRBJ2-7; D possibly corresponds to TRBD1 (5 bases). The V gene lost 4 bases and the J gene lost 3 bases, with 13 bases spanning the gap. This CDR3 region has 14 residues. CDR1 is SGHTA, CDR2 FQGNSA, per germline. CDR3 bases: TGTGCCAGCAGCTCCCGACAGTTGAACTACGAGCAGTACTTC. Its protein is CASSSRQLNYEQYF.

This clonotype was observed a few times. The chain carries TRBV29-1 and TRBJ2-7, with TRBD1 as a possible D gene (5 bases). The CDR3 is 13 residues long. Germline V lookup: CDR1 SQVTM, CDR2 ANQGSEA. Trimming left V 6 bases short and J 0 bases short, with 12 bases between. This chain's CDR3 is CSVLGVSSYEQYF. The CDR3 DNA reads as TGCAGCGTCCTAGGGGTAAGCTCCTACGAGCAGTACTTC.

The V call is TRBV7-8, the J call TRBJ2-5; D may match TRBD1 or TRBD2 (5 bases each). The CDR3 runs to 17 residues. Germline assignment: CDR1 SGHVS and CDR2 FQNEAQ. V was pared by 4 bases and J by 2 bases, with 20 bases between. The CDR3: CASSSRRAGEGQETQYF. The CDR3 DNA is TGTGCCAGCAGCTCACGCAGGGCCGGGGAAGGGCAAGAGACCCAGTACTTC.

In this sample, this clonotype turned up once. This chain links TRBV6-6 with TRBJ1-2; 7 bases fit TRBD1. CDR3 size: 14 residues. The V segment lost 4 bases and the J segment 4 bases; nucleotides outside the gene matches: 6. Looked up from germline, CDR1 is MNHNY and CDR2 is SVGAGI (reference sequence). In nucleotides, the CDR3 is TGTGCCAGCAGTTCCGGACAGGACCGCTATGGCTACACCTTC. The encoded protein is CASSSGQDRYGYTF.

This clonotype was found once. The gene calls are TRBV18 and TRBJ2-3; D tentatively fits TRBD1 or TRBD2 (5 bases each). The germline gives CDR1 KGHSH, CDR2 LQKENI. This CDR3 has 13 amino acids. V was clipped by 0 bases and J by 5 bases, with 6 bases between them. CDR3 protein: CASSPPGEDTQYF. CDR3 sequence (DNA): TGTGCCAGCTCACCACCGGGGGAAGATACGCAGTATTTT.

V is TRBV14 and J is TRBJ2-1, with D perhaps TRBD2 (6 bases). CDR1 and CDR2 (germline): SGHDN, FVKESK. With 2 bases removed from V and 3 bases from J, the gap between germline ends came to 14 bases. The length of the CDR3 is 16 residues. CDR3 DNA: TGTGCCAGCAGCCAACTGGCGCAGGGAGGCTACAATGAGCAGTTCTTC. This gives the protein CASSQLAQGGYNEQFF.

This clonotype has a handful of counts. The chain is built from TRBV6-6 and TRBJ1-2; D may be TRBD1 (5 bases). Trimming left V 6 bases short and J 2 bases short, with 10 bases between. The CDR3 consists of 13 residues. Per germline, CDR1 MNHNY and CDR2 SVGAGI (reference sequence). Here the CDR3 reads CASRPGTNYGYTF. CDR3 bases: TGTGCCAGCAGGCCCGGGACCAACTATGGCTACACCTTC.

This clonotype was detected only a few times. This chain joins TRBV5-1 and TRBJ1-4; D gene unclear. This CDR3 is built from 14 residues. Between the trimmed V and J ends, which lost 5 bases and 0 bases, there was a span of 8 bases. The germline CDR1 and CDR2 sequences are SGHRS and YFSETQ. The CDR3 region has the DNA TGCGCCAGCAGGGTCGCTGCAACTAATGAAAAACTGTTTTTT. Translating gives CASRVAATNEKLFF. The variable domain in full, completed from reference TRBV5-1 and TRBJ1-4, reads KAGVTQTPRYLIKTRGQQVTLSCSPISGHRSVSWYQQTPGQGLQFLFEYFSETQRNKGNFPGRFSGRQFSNSRSEMNVSTLELGDSALYLCASRVAATNEKLFFGSGTQLSVL.

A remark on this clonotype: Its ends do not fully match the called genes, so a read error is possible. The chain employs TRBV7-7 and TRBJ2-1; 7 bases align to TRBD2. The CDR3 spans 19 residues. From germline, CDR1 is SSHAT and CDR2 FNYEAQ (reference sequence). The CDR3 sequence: CASSLSPLLLAVPYNEQFF. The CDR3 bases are TGTGCTAGCAGCTTAAGCCCCCTCCTCCTAGCGGTCCCCTACAATGAGCAGTTCTTC.

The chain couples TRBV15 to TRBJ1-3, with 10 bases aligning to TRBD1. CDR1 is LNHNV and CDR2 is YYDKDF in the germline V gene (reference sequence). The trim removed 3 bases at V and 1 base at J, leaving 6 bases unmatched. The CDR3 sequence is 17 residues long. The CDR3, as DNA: TGTGCCACCAGCAGGACAGGGGGCCTTGTTTCTGGAAACACCATATATTTT. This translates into CATSRTGGLVSGNTIYF.

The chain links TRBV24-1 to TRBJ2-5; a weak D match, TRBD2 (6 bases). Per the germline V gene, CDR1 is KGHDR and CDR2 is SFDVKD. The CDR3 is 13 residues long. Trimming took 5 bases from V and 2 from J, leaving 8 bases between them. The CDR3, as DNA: TGTGCCACCAGTGGAAGCGGGCAAGAGACCCAGTACTTC. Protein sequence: CATSGSGQETQYF.